This T cell receptor beta chain was sequenced for a study of shared clonotypes between healthy human individuals. Findings and caveats of the study: Sorted-subset sequencing, rarefaction showed, was incomplete despite large depth.

Per the original methods: Junction-only sequences produced by ImmunoSEQ had no quality scores, so filtering differed. Profiled with immunoSEQ multiplex PCR; TCRdb holds only in-frame clones, not every one. That table furnishes V, J and clone size, whereas the DNA furnished D and trimming. The repertoire holds some 2,000,000 clones, with approximately 95% as singletons. For this clone: The antigen remains undetermined. Other DNA sequences from this sample encode an identical CDR3 as well.

CD45RO negativity and positive selection for CCR7 defined naive CD8 cells, a population that excluded terminally differentiated effector memory CD45RA+ cells. V was pared by 0 bases and J by 3 bases, with 6 bases between. The germline V gene encodes CDR1 PRHDT and CDR2 FYEKMQ (reference sequence). The CDR3 loop spans 13 amino acids. This chain links TRBV13 with TRBJ2-7; D is unresolved. This sequence originates from a man aged 18 to 35 in good health. The specimen was naive CD8+ T cells sorted from blood. The chain's CDR3 is CASSLGGIYEQYF. The CDR3 nucleotides read TGTGCCAGCAGCTTAGGAGGGATCTACGAGCAGTACTTC.